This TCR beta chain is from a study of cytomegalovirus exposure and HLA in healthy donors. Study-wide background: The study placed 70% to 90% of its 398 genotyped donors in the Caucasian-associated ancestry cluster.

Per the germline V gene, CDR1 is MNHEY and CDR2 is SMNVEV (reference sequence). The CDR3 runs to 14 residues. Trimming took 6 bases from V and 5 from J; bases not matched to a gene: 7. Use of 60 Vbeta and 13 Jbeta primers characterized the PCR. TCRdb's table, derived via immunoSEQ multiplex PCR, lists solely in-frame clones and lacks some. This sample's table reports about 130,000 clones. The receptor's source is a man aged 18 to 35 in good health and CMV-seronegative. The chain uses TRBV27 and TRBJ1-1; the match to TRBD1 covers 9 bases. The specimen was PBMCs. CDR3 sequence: CASSWTGAVTEAFF. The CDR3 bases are TGTGCCAGCAGCTGGACAGGGGCGGTGACTGAAGCTTTCTTT.